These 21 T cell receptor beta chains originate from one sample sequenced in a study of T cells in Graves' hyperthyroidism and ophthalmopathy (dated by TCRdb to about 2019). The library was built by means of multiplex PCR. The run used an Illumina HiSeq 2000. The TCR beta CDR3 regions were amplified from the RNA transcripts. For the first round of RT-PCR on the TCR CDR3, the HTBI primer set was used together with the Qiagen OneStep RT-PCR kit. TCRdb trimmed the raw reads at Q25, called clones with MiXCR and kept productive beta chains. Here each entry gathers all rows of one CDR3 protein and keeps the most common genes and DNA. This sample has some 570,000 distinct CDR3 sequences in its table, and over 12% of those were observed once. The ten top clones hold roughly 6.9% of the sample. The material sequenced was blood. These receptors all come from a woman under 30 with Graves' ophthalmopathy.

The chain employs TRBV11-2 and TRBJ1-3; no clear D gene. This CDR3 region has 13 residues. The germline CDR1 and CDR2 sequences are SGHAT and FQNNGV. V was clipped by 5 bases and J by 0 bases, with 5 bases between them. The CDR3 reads CASSGGSGNTIYF. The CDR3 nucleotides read TGTGCCAGCAGCGGAGGCTCTGGAAACACCATATATTTT. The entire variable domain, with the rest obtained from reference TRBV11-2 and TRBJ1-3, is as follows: EAGVAQSPRYKIIEKRQSVAFWCNPISGHATLYWYQQILGQGPKLLIQFQNNGVVDDSQLPKDRFSAERLKGVDSTLKIQPAKLEDSAVYLCASSGGSGNTIYFGEGSWLTVV.

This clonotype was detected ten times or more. The CDR3 nucleotides are TGTGCCAGCGGGCTAGCGGGAGGGCGCACAGATACGCAGTATTTT. Its translation is CASGLAGGRTDTQYF. The V gene is TRBV12-3 or TRBV12-4, the J gene TRBJ2-3; TRBD2 agrees at 12 bases. The CDR3 spans 15 residues. V trimming: 8 bases; J trimming: 1 base; junction bases outside the gene matches: 4.

The CDR3 nucleotides read TGCAGTGCTAGACCCCGGGACAGGGTGGAAAAACTGTTTTTT. Translating gives CSARPRDRVEKLFF. V is TRBV20-1 and J is TRBJ1-4, with TRBD1 matching over 9 bases. V dropped 2 bases and J dropped 8; count of bases not matched to a gene: 6. This CDR3 is built from 14 residues. The V gene's germline CDR1 is DFQATT and CDR2 SNEGSKA (reference sequence).

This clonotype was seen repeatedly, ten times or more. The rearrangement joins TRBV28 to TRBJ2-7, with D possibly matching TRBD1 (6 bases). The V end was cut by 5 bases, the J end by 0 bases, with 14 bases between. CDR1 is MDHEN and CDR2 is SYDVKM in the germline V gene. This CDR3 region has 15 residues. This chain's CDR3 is CASSPRGRISYEQYF. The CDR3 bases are TGTGCCAGCAGTCCCAGGGGTCGTATCTCCTACGAGCAGTACTTC.

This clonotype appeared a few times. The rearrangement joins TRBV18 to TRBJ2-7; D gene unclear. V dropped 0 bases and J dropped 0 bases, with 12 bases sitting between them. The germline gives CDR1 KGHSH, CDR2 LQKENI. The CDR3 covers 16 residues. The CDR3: CASSPPGFSGSYEQYF. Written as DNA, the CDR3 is TGTGCCAGCTCACCACCGGGCTTTTCGGGCTCCTACGAGCAGTACTTC.

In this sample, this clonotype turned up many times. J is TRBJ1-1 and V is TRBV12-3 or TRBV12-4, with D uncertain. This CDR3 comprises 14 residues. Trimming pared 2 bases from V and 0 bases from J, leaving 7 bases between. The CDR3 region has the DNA TGTGCCAGCAGTTTAACAGAGTTGAACACTGAAGCTTTCTTT. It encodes CASSLTELNTEAFF.

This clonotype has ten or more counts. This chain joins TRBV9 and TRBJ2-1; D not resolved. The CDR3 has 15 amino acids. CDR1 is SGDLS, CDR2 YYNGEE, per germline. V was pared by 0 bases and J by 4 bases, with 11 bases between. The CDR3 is CASSVGRPPYNEQFF. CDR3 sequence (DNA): TGTGCCAGCAGCGTAGGGCGGCCCCCTTACAATGAGCAGTTCTTC.

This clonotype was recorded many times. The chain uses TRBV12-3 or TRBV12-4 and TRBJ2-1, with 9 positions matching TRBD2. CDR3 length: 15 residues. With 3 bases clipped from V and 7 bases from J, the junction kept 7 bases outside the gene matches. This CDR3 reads CASSFQAGGNNEQFF. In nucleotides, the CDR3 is TGTGCCAGCAGTTTTCAGGCGGGAGGGAATAATGAGCAGTTCTTC.

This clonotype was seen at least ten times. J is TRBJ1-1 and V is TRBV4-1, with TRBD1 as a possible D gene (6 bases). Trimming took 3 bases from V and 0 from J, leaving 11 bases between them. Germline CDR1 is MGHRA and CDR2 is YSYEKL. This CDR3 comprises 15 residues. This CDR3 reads CASSHTGFLNTEAFF. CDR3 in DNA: TGCGCCAGCAGCCACACAGGGTTCCTGAACACTGAAGCTTTCTTT.

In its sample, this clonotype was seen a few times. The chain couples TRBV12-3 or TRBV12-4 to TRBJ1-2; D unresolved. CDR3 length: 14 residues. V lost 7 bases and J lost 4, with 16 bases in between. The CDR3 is CASTFTRFLYGYTF. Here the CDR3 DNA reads TGTGCCAGCACTTTTACTAGGTTTCTCTATGGCTACACCTTC.

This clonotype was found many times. The CDR3 DNA is TGTGCCAGCAGCCTACTGCACCTGGGGGAGCTGTTTTTT. It encodes CASSLLHLGELFF. The chain combines TRBV7-3 with TRBJ2-2, with D unclear. The CDR3 covers 13 residues. Trimming took off 5 bases at V and 8 bases at J, with 12 bases between the two ends. The V gene's germline CDR1 is SGHTA and CDR2 FQGTGA. The whole variable domain, filled in from reference TRBV7-3 and TRBJ2-2, reads GAGVSQTPSNKVTEKGKYVELRCDPISGHTALYWYRQSLGQGPEFLIYFQGTGAADDSGLPNDRFFAVRPEGSVSTLKIQRTERGDSAVYLCASSLLHLGELFFGEGSRLTVL.

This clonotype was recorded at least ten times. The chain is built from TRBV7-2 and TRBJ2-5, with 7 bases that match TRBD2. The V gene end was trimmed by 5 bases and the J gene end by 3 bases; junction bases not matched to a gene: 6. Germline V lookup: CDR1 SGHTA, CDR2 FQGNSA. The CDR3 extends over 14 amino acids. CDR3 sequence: CASSTLARKETQYF. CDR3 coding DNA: TGTGCCAGCAGCACACTAGCGAGAAAAGAGACCCAGTACTTC. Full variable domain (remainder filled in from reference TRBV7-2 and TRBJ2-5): GAGVSQSPSNKVTEKGKDVELRCDPISGHTALYWYRQSLGQGLEFLIYFQGNSAPDKSGLPSDRFSAERTGGSVSTLTIQRTQQEDSAVYLCASSTLARKETQYFGPGTRLLVL.

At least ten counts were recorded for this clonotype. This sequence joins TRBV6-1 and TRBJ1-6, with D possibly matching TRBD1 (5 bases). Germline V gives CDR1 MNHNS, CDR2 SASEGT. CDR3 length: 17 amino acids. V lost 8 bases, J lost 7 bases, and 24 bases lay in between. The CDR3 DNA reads TGTGCCAGCCCTACAAATGAGGGAAGGGGAATGAATTCACCCCTCCACTTT. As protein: CASPTNEGRGMNSPLHF.

The CDR3 region is CASSVGPGRGTGELFF. CDR3 bases: TGTGCCAGCAGCGTCGGTCCCGGGAGAGGGACCGGGGAGCTGTTTTTT. The chain links TRBV9 to TRBJ2-2; weak D call: TRBD2 (6 bases). This CDR3 spans 16 amino acids. Germline CDR1 SGDLS, CDR2 YYNGEE. V was cut by 2 bases and J by 5 bases, with 16 bases left in between.

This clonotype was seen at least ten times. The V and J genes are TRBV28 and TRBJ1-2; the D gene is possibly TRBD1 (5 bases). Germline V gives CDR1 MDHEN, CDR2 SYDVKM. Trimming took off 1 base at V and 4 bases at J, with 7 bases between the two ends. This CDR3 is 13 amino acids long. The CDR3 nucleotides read TGTGCCAGCAGTTTATCGACAGCCTATGGCTACACCTTC. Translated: CASSLSTAYGYTF.

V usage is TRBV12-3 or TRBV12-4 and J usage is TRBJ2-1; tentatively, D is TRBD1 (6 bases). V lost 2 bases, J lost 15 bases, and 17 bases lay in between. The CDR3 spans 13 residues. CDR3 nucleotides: TGTGCCAGCAGTTTACGGGCTCGGGCAGGGGTGTTCTTC. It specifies CASSLRARAGVFF.

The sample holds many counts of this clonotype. The chain's CDR3 is CASSARRGRAGTGELFF. CDR3 DNA sequence: TGTGCCAGCAGCGCTAGGCGCGGGAGGGCCGGGACCGGGGAGCTGTTTTTT. The gene calls are TRBV7-2 and TRBJ2-2, with 9 bases fitting TRBD2. The germline V gene encodes CDR1 SGHTA and CDR2 FQGNSA. Trimming took 5 bases from V and 5 from J; bases not matched to a gene: 12. The CDR3 is 17 amino acids.

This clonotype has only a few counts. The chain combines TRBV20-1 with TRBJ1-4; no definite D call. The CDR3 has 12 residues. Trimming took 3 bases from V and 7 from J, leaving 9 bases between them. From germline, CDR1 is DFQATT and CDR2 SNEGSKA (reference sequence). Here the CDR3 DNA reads TGCAGTGCTAGGTCAGGATCTGAAAAACTGTTTTTT. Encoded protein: CSARSGSEKLFF.

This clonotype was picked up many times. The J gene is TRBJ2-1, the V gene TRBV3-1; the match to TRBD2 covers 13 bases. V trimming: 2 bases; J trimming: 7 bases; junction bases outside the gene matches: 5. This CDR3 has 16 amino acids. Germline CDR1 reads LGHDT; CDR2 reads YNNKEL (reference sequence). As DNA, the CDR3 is TGTGCCAGCAGCCAACAACTAGCGGGAGGGGAAAATGAGCAGTTCTTC. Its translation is CASSQQLAGGENEQFF.

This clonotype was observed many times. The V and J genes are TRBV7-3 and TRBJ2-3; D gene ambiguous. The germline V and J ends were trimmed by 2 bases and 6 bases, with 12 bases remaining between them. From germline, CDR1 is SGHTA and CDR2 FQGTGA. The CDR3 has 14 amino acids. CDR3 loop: CASSLWANCDTQYF. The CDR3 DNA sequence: TGTGCCAGCAGCTTATGGGCAAACTGCGATACGCAGTATTTT.

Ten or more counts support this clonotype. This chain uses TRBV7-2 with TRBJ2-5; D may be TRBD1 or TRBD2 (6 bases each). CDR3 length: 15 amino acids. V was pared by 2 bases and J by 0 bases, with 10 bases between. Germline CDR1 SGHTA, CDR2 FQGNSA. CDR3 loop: CASSLWRDNQETQYF. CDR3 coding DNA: TGTGCCAGCAGCTTATGGCGGGACAACCAAGAGACCCAGTACTTC. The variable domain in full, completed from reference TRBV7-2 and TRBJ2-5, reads GAGVSQSPSNKVTEKGKDVELRCDPISGHTALYWYRQSLGQGLEFLIYFQGNSAPDKSGLPSDRFSAERTGGSVSTLTIQRTQQEDSAVYLCASSLWRDNQETQYFGPGTRLLVL.